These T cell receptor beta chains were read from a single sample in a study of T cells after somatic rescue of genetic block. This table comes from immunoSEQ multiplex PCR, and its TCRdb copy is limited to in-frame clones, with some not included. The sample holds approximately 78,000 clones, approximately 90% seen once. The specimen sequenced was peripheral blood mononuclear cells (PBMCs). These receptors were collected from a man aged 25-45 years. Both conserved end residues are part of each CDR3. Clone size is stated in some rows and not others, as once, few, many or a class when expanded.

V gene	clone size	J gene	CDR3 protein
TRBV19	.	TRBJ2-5	CASRPKLGTGGVETQYF
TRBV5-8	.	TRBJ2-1	CASRVDRNNEQFF
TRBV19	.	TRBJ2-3	CASRPGMADTQYF
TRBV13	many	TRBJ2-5	CASSPYEGQETQYF
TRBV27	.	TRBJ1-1	CASSSRGSMNTEAFF
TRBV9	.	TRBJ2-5	CASSLVGTFQETQYF
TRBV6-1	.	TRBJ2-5	CASRAGTGIRETQYF
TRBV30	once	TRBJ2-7	CAWTGPSSYEQYF
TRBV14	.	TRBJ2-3	CASSPSDRVGADTQYF
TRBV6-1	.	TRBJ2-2	CASFPGQANTGELFF